Below are 30 T cell receptor beta chains sequenced from a single sample in a study of graft-versus-host responses after intestinal transplantation. Antigen specificity for these receptors is unknown. Generated by immunoSEQ multiplex PCR, the TCRdb table keeps only in-frame clones and is missing some. The profile shows more than 85,000 clones, around 93% of them singletons. The source was unstimulated CD8+ T cells sorted from spleen or lymph node cells, collected before transplant. Receptors originate from a human donor who was the organ donor for an intestinal transplant.

This clone was seen more than once but under ten times. The chain uses TRBV5-6 and TRBJ1-2, with a weak D call TRBD1 (6 bases). The CDR3 sequence is 14 residues long. Germline V gene sequence: CDR1 SGHDT, CDR2 YYEEEE. Trimming took 0 bases from V and 8 from J, leaving 14 bases between them. CDR3 sequence (DNA): TGTGCCAGCAGCTTGGGGCCAGGGGCGGTAGGCTACACCTTC. It yields the protein CASSLGPGAVGYTF.

The V call is TRBV9, the J call TRBJ1-2, with TRBD1 as a possible D gene (5 bases). The V end was cut by 2 bases, the J end by 4 bases, with 18 bases between. Germline V gives CDR1 SGDLS, CDR2 YYNGEE. This CDR3 has 16 residues. The CDR3 region has the DNA TGTGCCAGCAGCGTTAGACCCACTGACAGTTCCTATGGCTACACCTTC. Protein: CASSVRPTDSSYGYTF. Full variable domain (outside the CDR3, taken from reference TRBV9 and TRBJ1-2): DSGVTQTPKHLITATGQRVTLRCSPRSGDLSVYWYQQSLDQGLQFLIQYYNGEERAKGNILERFSAQQFPDLHSELNLSSLELGDSALYFCASSVRPTDSSYGYTFGSGTRLTVV.

The genes are TRBV5-1 and TRBJ1-2; unclear D gene. CDR3 length: 18 residues. V shed 0 bases and J shed 2 bases, with 20 bases lying between them. Germline lookup yields CDR1 SGHRS and CDR2 YFSETQ. CDR3 sequence reads: CASSLESAPFAQNYGYTF. The DNA for the CDR3 is TGCGCCAGCAGCTTGGAGTCGGCACCGTTCGCACAGAACTATGGCTACACCTTC.

The chain has TRBV4-1 and TRBJ2-5; 9 bases line up with TRBD2. J gave up 5 bases and V 0 bases, and 7 bases lay outside the gene matches. Germline assignment: CDR1 MGHRA and CDR2 YSYEKL. The CDR3 runs 16 residues. The CDR3 region is CASSQDSLAGWETQYF. Written as DNA, the CDR3 is TGCGCCAGCAGCCAAGACAGTCTAGCGGGGTGGGAGACCCAGTACTTC.

The rearrangement uses TRBV15 and TRBJ1-3, with no clear D. V shed 8 bases and J shed 6 bases, with 14 bases lying between them. Germline V gene lookup returns CDR1 LNHNV and CDR2 YYDKDF (reference sequence). This CDR3 is 13 amino acids long. The CDR3 DNA is TGTGCCACCGAGAAATGGTCCGAAAACACCATATATTTT. Protein product: CATEKWSENTIYF.

CDR3 DNA sequence: TGTGCCAGCGCGCAGGGTGATCCCCTCTACGAGCAGTACTTC. The encoded protein is CASAQGDPLYEQYF. The chain carries TRBV28 and TRBJ2-7; possibly TRBD1 for D (5 bases). CDR3 length equals 14 residues. Trimming removed 8 bases at V and 3 bases at J, with 17 bases between. The V gene's germline CDR1 is MDHEN and CDR2 SYDVKM.

The chain couples TRBV12-5 to TRBJ2-1, with 13 bases lining up with TRBD2. V trimming: 1 base; J trimming: 8 bases; junction bases outside the gene matches: 11. This CDR3 spans 18 amino acids. Germline CDR1 LGHNT, CDR2 FRNRAP. CDR3 residues: CASGLDTRLAGGQDEQFF. The CDR3 DNA reads as TGTGCTAGTGGTTTGGATACCCGACTAGCGGGGGGCCAGGATGAGCAGTTCTTC.

The J gene is TRBJ1-4, the V gene TRBV4-1; weak D call: TRBD1 (5 bases). Trimming pared 4 bases from V and 6 bases from J, leaving 15 bases between. The CDR3 is 15 amino acids. The V gene's germline CDR1 is MGHRA and CDR2 YSYEKL. In DNA, the CDR3 is TGCGCCAGCAGCCGGACAAGGTTTAGGGATGAAAAACTGTTTTTT. It is translated as CASSRTRFRDEKLFF.

This clone has more than one count but fewer than ten. CDR3 DNA: TGTGCCAGCAGTCCGACGCCCCGGGACAGCGATTTGCATTTT. This codes for CASSPTPRDSDLHF. V is TRBV27 and J is TRBJ1-5, with 7 bases aligning to TRBD1. Germline values: CDR1 MNHEY, CDR2 SMNVEV (reference sequence). The CDR3 contains 14 residues. V gave up 5 bases and J gave up 15 bases; unmatched junction bases: 16.

The gene calls are TRBV6-1 and TRBJ2-1, with D hard to call. This CDR3 is built from 15 residues. Trimming stripped 6 bases from V and 0 bases from J, with 12 bases between. Germline V gives CDR1 MNHNS, CDR2 SASEGT. The CDR3 nucleotides are TGTGCCAGCAGGCCGACCTACTACTCCTACAATGAGCAGTTCTTC. It encodes CASRPTYYSYNEQFF.

V usage is TRBV7-8 and J usage is TRBJ2-2; 16 bases fit TRBD2. CDR3 size: 18 residues. Germline values: CDR1 SGHVS, CDR2 FQNEAQ. V shed 0 bases and J 5 bases; nucleotides not matched to a gene: 3. CDR3 residues: CASSLAGLAGGPTGELFF. The DNA of the CDR3 is TGTGCCAGCAGCTTAGCGGGACTAGCGGGGGGGCCGACCGGGGAGCTGTTTTTT.

The chain is built from TRBV28 and TRBJ2-7, with a tentative D call TRBD1 (6 bases). Per the germline V gene, CDR1 is MDHEN and CDR2 is SYDVKM. V was pared by 3 bases and J by 0 bases, with 18 bases between. This CDR3 region has 17 residues. The CDR3 spells CASSFDMRDIFSYEQYF. CDR3 nucleotide sequence: TGTGCCAGCAGTTTTGATATGAGGGACATATTCTCCTACGAGCAGTACTTC.

The chain joins TRBV7-3 to TRBJ2-2, with a tentative D call TRBD1 (6 bases). This CDR3 contains 12 residues. V lost 5 bases and J lost 7, with 8 bases in between. CDR1 SGHTA and CDR2 FQGTGA come from the germline V gene. CDR3 nucleotides: TGTGCCAGCAGCCCGGACAGCGGGGAGCTGTTTTTT. Translated: CASSPDSGELFF.

This sequence joins TRBV5-6 and TRBJ1-4; TRBD1 matches 7 bases. The CDR3 length is 18 residues. Germline loops: CDR1 SGHDT, CDR2 YYEEEE. Germline trimming cut 0 bases from V and 8 bases from J; bases unmatched to any gene: 16. In DNA, the CDR3 is TGTGCCAGCAGCTTGGGACAGGGCGGAACCTATGACGGAGAAAAACTGTTTTTT. It is translated as CASSLGQGGTYDGEKLFF. Full variable domain (missing parts from reference TRBV5-6 and TRBJ1-4): DAGVTQSPTHLIKTRGQQVTLRCSPKSGHDTVSWYQQALGQGPQFIFQYYEEEERQRGNFPDRFSGHQFPNYSSELNVNALLLGDSALYLCASSLGQGGTYDGEKLFFGSGTQLSVL.

The CDR3 here is CASSTNLGLAGTFYEQYF. CDR3 DNA: TGTGCCAGCAGTACAAATCTGGGACTAGCGGGAACTTTCTACGAGCAGTACTTC. V and J are TRBV28 and TRBJ2-7; TRBD2 matches at 13 bases. The V segment lost 5 bases and the J segment 3 bases; nucleotides outside the gene matches: 13. Germline CDR1 MDHEN, CDR2 SYDVKM. The CDR3 is 18 residues long.

J is TRBJ2-2 and V is TRBV28, with TRBD2 matching over 14 bases. CDR3 length: 18 amino acids. The ends lost 5 bases at V and 2 bases at J; junction bases unmatched: 7. Germline CDR1 is MDHEN and CDR2 is SYDVKM. CDR3 DNA: TGTGCCAGCAGTCCTTGGACTAGCGGGAGGATAAACACCGGGGAGCTGTTTTTT. As protein: CASSPWTSGRINTGELFF.

The CDR3 here is CASSHREHNEKLFF. The CDR3 nucleotides read TGTGCCAGCAGTCACCGGGAGCACAATGAAAAACTGTTTTTT. This chain connects TRBV6-1 to TRBJ1-4, with D unclear. The CDR3 is made up of 14 amino acids. V lost 5 bases and J 5 bases, leaving 12 bases between the germline ends. CDR1 MNHNS and CDR2 SASEGT come from the germline V gene.

The chain carries TRBV7-9 and TRBJ2-7, with D possibly TRBD2 on 6 matching bases. The CDR3 runs to 14 residues. In germline, CDR1 is SEHNR, CDR2 FQNEAQ (reference sequence). Trimming removed 7 bases from V and 3 bases from J, with 16 bases in between. Here the CDR3 DNA reads TGTGCCAGCACCGCGGGCGGGATAGGCTACGAGCAGTACTTC. Encoded protein: CASTAGGIGYEQYF.

The CDR3: CASSHRGNTGELFF. The CDR3 region has the DNA TGTGCCAGCAGCCACAGGGGGAACACCGGGGAGCTGTTTTTT. The J gene is TRBJ2-2, the V gene TRBV28, with 7 positions matching TRBD1. Germline lookup yields CDR1 MDHEN and CDR2 SYDVKM. Trimming removed 6 bases from V and 1 base from J; junction bases left unmatched: 2. The CDR3 consists of 14 residues.

The chain uses TRBV28 and TRBJ2-7; D perhaps matches TRBD1 (6 bases). This CDR3 region has 15 residues. V was clipped by 4 bases and J by 3 bases, with 16 bases between them. Germline CDR1 MDHEN, CDR2 SYDVKM. The CDR3 nucleotides are TGTGCCAGCAGTTACGAACCGGGACACTTCTACGAGCAGTACTTC. Amino acids: CASSYEPGHFYEQYF.

The chain couples TRBV19 to TRBJ2-2; a possible D gene is TRBD2 (5 bases). V gave up 7 bases and J gave up 1 base, with 10 bases separating them. Germline CDR1 and CDR2: LNHDA and SQIVND (reference sequence). The CDR3 is 14 residues long. CDR3 coding DNA: TGTGCCAGTATGGACTGGTTGAACACCGGGGAGCTGTTTTTT. Protein sequence: CASMDWLNTGELFF.

Of note for this clone: A read error may produce the germline difference seen at one junction end. The V gene is TRBV5-1, the J gene TRBJ2-3, with a weak D call TRBD2 (6 bases). Germline V gives CDR1 SGHRS, CDR2 YFSETQ. The CDR3 contains 16 residues. The chain's CDR3 is CASRLGTAGIRDTQYF. In nucleotides, the CDR3 is TGCGCCAGCAGATTGGGAACCGCGGGAATTCGAGATACGCAGTATTTT.

In this sample, this clone turned up a few times. This rearrangement joins TRBV6-5 to TRBJ1-1, with a possible D match to TRBD1 (6 bases). The CDR3 contains 13 residues. V lost 5 bases and J lost 1, with 8 bases in between. In germline, CDR1 is MNHEY, CDR2 SVGAGI. The CDR3 loop is CASSQTGNTEAFF. The DNA for the CDR3 is TGTGCCAGCAGTCAGACAGGGAACACTGAAGCTTTCTTT.

This chain uses TRBV30 with TRBJ2-7; maybe TRBD2 (5 bases). This CDR3 region has 14 residues. V was cut by 0 bases and J by 2 bases, with 11 bases left in between. Germline V gene lookup returns CDR1 GTSNPN and CDR2 SVGIG (reference sequence). CDR3: CAWSVRPGTYEQYF. In DNA, the CDR3 is TGTGCCTGGAGTGTACGGCCGGGGACCTACGAGCAGTACTTC.

This clone showed up just once. The rearrangement uses TRBV9 and TRBJ2-5; the match to TRBD2 covers 11 bases. The CDR3 has 15 amino acids. Germline V gives CDR1 SGDLS, CDR2 YYNGEE. J was trimmed by 4 bases and V by 0 bases; bases with no gene match: 2. Here the CDR3 reads CASSVGLAGSETQYF. The CDR3 DNA sequence: TGTGCCAGCAGCGTAGGACTAGCGGGGTCAGAGACCCAGTACTTC.

The rearrangement joins TRBV28 to TRBJ1-4; the D is unclear. The V gene's germline CDR1 is MDHEN and CDR2 SYDVKM. The CDR3 is 15 residues long. Trimming removed 6 bases at V and 0 bases at J, with 11 bases between. For the CDR3, the DNA is TGTGCCAGCAGCCGGACTCCCGCAACTAATGAAAAACTGTTTTTT. Residues: CASSRTPATNEKLFF.

V usage is TRBV29-1 and J usage is TRBJ2-3, with TRBD1 identical over 10 bases. CDR3 length: 15 amino acids. CDR1 and CDR2 from the germline V gene are SQVTM and ANQGSEA. V was clipped by 3 bases and J by 2 bases; unmatched bases: 5. CDR3 bases: TGCAGCGTTGAGCCCGACAGGGGGCTCACAGATACGCAGTATTTT. Amino acid sequence: CSVEPDRGLTDTQYF.

The chain carries TRBV15 and TRBJ2-1; 8 bases fit TRBD2. J was trimmed by 8 bases and V by 0 bases; bases with no gene match: 9. Germline values: CDR1 LNHNV, CDR2 YYDKDF (reference sequence). This CDR3 spans 16 amino acids. The CDR3 nucleotides read TGTGCCACCAGCAGAGAAGTAGCGGGGTCGGTGGATGAGCAGTTCTTC. Protein sequence: CATSREVAGSVDEQFF.

The V call is TRBV30, the J call TRBJ2-3; tentatively, D is TRBD2 (5 bases). V was shortened by 4 bases and J by 0 bases, with 17 bases between the two germline ends. Germline V lookup: CDR1 GTSNPN, CDR2 SVGIG (reference sequence). This CDR3 has 16 amino acids. CDR3 region: CAWNLDSESSTDTQYF. The CDR3 bases are TGTGCCTGGAACCTAGATAGCGAATCTAGCACAGATACGCAGTATTTT.

The V call is TRBV5-6, the J call TRBJ2-3, with D maybe TRBD2 (5 bases). Trimming shortened V by 0 bases and J by 6 bases, and 8 bases separated the two germline ends. CDR3 size: 13 residues. Looked up from germline, CDR1 is SGHDT and CDR2 is YYEEEE. CDR3 DNA: TGTGCCAGCAGCTTGGCGGGAATGGATACGCAGTATTTT. Translation gives CASSLAGMDTQYF.